The 3 T cell receptor beta chains presented below share a single source sample, sequenced in a study of shared clonotypes between healthy human individuals. Measured with immunoSEQ multiplex PCR; TCRdb has only the in-frame clones, and not every one. The repertoire has roughly 2.2 million clones, 85% to 95% of them found once; the top ten carry 0.35% to 0.5%. The sequenced sample consisted of naive CD4+ T cells from PBMCs. The subset: CD45RA+ positively selected. The receptor set was obtained from a man between 18 and 35 years old in good health. Some clones in this sample may be carry-over from other donors' samples.

With respect to this clone: Other DNA sequences in this sample translate to the same CDR3. The chain couples TRBV15 to TRBJ1-5, with a possible D match to TRBD1 (5 bases). Trimming shortened V by 1 base and J by 2 bases, and 6 bases separated the two germline ends. There are 14 residues in the CDR3. Per germline, CDR1 LNHNV and CDR2 YYDKDF (reference sequence). This chain's CDR3 is CATSRVRGNQPQHF. CDR3 DNA: TGTGCCACCAGCAGAGTCAGGGGCAATCAGCCCCAGCATTTT.

V is TRBV2 and J is TRBJ1-5; no clear D gene. V lost 11 bases to trimming and J lost 0 bases, with 14 bases between them. CDR1 SNHLY and CDR2 FYNNEI come from the germline V gene. The CDR3 consists of 14 residues. The CDR3 region has the DNA TGTGCCTGTTCGGACGTTCTTAGCAATCAGCCCCAGCATTTT. It yields the protein CACSDVLSNQPQHF.

The chain recombines TRBV5-5 with TRBJ2-3; D gene ambiguous. This CDR3 spans 14 amino acids. V dropped 1 base and J dropped 1 base, with 7 bases sitting between them. From germline, CDR1 is SGHKS and CDR2 YYEKEE (reference sequence). CDR3 coding DNA: TGTGCCAGCAGCTTGAGACCCGGCACAGATACGCAGTATTTT. Its protein product is CASSLRPGTDTQYF.